The rows below give T cell receptor beta chains drawn from one sample of a study of blood T cell repertoires in COVID-19. Sequencing used immunoSEQ multiplex PCR; TCRdb keeps in-frame clones, though not all of them. The sample lists more than 150,000 clones, approximately 88% occurring once. The sequencing input was peripheral blood. These receptors were obtained from a woman in her sixties with acute or convalescent COVID-19. Each CDR3 is given without its conserved first and last residue. The D gene is left open where the match is weak. Size is omitted from some rows. Given values are once, few, many or a class for expanded clones.

. | TRBJ1-4 | TRBV21-1 | 12 | . | ASRTGQRAGKLF
TRBD1 | TRBJ1-2 | TRBV24-1 | 10 | . | ATSKQGFGYT
TRBD1 | TRBJ2-3 | TRBV19 | 13 | . | ASSDRGESTDTQY
. | TRBJ1-2 | TRBV4-2 | 14 | . | ASSQEGDRLLMGYT
TRBD2 | TRBJ2-2 | TRBV7-2 | 15 | few | ASSSSGLAGYTGELF
TRBD1 | TRBJ1-4 | TRBV5-6 | 12 | once | ASSSGQKNEKLF
TRBD2 | TRBJ2-5 | TRBV3-1/TRBV3-2 | 14 | . | ASSRGLAGPQETQY
. | TRBJ1-1 | TRBV5-1 | 11 | . | ASREGRATEAF
. | TRBJ2-3 | TRBV18 | 12 | . | ASYQTGSTDTQY
TRBD2 | TRBJ2-5 | TRBV18 | 12 | . | ASSQTSGQETQY
. | TRBJ1-5 | TRBV7-9 | 10 | . | AVGVSGQPQH
. | TRBJ2-7 | TRBV6-5 | 10 | . | AIPGHTYEQY
. | TRBJ1-6 | TRBV7-2 | 13 | . | ASSLERNKGSPLH
. | TRBJ1-6 | TRBV6-6 | 12 | . | ASSKLTENSPLH
. | TRBJ2-2 | TRBV5-8 | 15 | . | ASSLHLTRPDTGELF
. | TRBJ1-6 | TRBV11-2 | 14 | . | ASSLSPLGGNSPLH
TRBD1 | TRBJ1-5 | TRBV30 | 15 | . | AWSESPGGEGAQPQH
. | TRBJ2-2 | TRBV4-3 | 14 | . | ASSLFTGIGSGELF
. | TRBJ1-3 | TRBV29-1 | 10 | few | SARGSGNTIY
. | TRBJ1-6 | TRBV6-5 | 10 | . | AIQLLNSPLH
TRBD1 | TRBJ1-5 | TRBV6-6 | 12 | . | ASTGQGSNQPQH
. | TRBJ2-7 | TRBV11-2 | 12 | . | ASSLYRGGYEQY
TRBD2 | TRBJ2-2 | TRBV6-1 | 15 | . | ASSGLAGGVNTGELF
TRBD1 | TRBJ1-5 | TRBV24-1 | 13 | once | ATSDARGHNQPQH
TRBD1 | TRBJ1-1 | TRBV6-5 | 10 | once | ASGNRGTEAF
TRBD2 | TRBJ2-7 | TRBV6-2/TRBV6-3 | 12 | . | ASSYMTSGGSPY
. | TRBJ1-2 | TRBV6-6 | 13 | . | ASSYSGRANYGYT
TRBD1 | TRBJ1-2 | TRBV29-1 | 14 | few | SVDRGRGTKPYGYT
TRBD1 | TRBJ1-1 | TRBV5-1 | 10 | . | ASRTGETEAF
TRBD1 | TRBJ1-6 | TRBV5-6 | 14 | . | ASSPAGGIYNSPLH
TRBD1 | TRBJ1-1 | TRBV6-6 | 12 | . | ASSYSGQGHEAF
TRBD1 | TRBJ2-5 | TRBV5-4 | 12 | . | ASSLNRGQETQY
. | TRBJ1-6 | TRBV6-2/TRBV6-3 | 14 | . | ASSYSNVPGYSPLH
TRBD2 | TRBJ2-5 | TRBV10-2 | 12 | . | ASSRLARQETQY
TRBD1 | TRBJ1-5 | TRBV6-6 | 14 | . | ASSSDRGGLNQPQH
. | TRBJ1-4 | TRBV4-3 | 15 | few | ASSQVKGGAGGEKLF
TRBD1 | TRBJ1-4 | TRBV2 | 12 | . | ASRQGEGSEKLF
TRBD1 | TRBJ1-4 | TRBV4-1 | 15 | . | ASSQDGRGRGHEKLF
TRBD2 | TRBJ2-1 | TRBV7-7 | 13 | . | ASSLVRGGRNEQF
TRBD1 | TRBJ1-5 | TRBV19 | 14 | . | ASSATGVPSNQPQH
TRBD1 | TRBJ2-2 | TRBV2 | 13 | once | ASSPGTGGAGELF
TRBD1 | TRBJ2-7 | TRBV11-2 | 11 | few | ASSPPGQGPPY